This passage covers 31 T cell receptor beta chains from one sample sequenced in a study of shared clonotypes between healthy human individuals. Method: immunoSEQ multiplex PCR; TCRdb's copy keeps in-frame clones and lacks some. The sample includes approximately 1.4 million clones, approximately 98% seen only once; the top ten take about 0.4%. The sequencing input was naive CD4+ T cells sorted from blood. As for subset: CD45RA+ positively selected. These receptors were taken from a man aged 30 to 39 in good health.

This chain joins TRBV9 and TRBJ2-7; 8 bases map to TRBD1. With 0 bases clipped from V and 5 bases from J, the junction kept 7 bases outside the gene matches. CDR3 length equals 15 residues. CDR1 is SGDLS and CDR2 is YYNGEE in the germline V gene. CDR3 loop: CASSVEGDRYNEQYF. The CDR3 coding sequence is TGTGCCAGCAGCGTAGAGGGGGACAGGTATAACGAGCAGTACTTC.

The chain uses TRBV6-5 and TRBJ1-2; no definite D call. Trimming removed 10 bases at V and 5 bases at J, with 17 bases between. The germline V gene has CDR1 MNHEY and CDR2 SVGAGI. CDR3 size: 13 residues. The CDR3 protein is CATKKAEPYGYTF. The CDR3 region has the DNA TGTGCCACCAAAAAAGCGGAACCTTATGGCTACACCTTC.

V usage is TRBV28 and J usage is TRBJ2-5, with 16 bases matching TRBD2. CDR1 is MDHEN and CDR2 is SYDVKM in the germline V gene. The CDR3 is made up of 16 amino acids. V was pared by 6 bases and J by 5 bases, with 6 bases of the junction left unmatched. The CDR3 region has the DNA TGTGCCAGCAGCGGGACTAGCGGGAGGGTTTGGGAGACCCAGTACTTC. As protein: CASSGTSGRVWETQYF.

The J gene is TRBJ2-5, the V gene TRBV10-3; 7 nucleotides match TRBD1. This CDR3 contains 13 residues. Germline V gives CDR1 ENHRY, CDR2 SYGVKD. V dropped 6 bases and J dropped 2; count of bases not matched to a gene: 3. This CDR3 is CAIRGTEQETQYF. As DNA, the CDR3 is TGTGCCATCAGAGGGACAGAACAAGAGACCCAGTACTTC.

CDR3 sequence reads: CASSIDSRDRGRDEQYF. For the CDR3, the DNA is TGTGCCAGTAGTATAGATTCCCGGGACAGGGGGCGCGACGAGCAGTACTTC. The V call is TRBV19, the J call TRBJ2-7, with TRBD1 identical over 12 bases. Unmatched junction bases numbered 8, after V lost 0 bases and J lost 5 bases. CDR1 is LNHDA and CDR2 is SQIVND in the germline V gene (reference sequence). The CDR3 is made up of 17 amino acids.

The chain uses TRBV11-2 and TRBJ2-3; 9 bases line up with TRBD2. Germline loops: CDR1 SGHAT, CDR2 FQNNGV. The J segment lost 0 bases and the V segment lost 5 bases, leaving 3 bases of the junction unmatched. This CDR3 is built from 15 residues. CDR3 coding DNA: TGTGCCAGCAGCGGAACTAGCGGGAGCACAGATACGCAGTATTTT. The encoded protein is CASSGTSGSTDTQYF.

The J gene is TRBJ1-1, the V gene TRBV12-5; 8 bases map to TRBD1. The CDR3 contains 14 residues. J gave up 3 bases and V 8 bases, and 8 bases lay outside the gene matches. The germline gives CDR1 LGHNT, CDR2 FRNRAP. CDR3 residues: CASCQDRADTEAFF. DNA of the CDR3: TGTGCTAGTTGCCAGGACAGGGCGGACACTGAAGCTTTCTTT.

This clone was seen a single time. V gene TRBV30 combines with J gene TRBJ2-6, with no clear D. V was clipped by 3 bases and J by 2 bases, with 5 bases between them. Germline V gives CDR1 GTSNPN, CDR2 SVGIG (reference sequence). The CDR3 is made up of 13 amino acids. The CDR3, as DNA: TGTGCCTGGAGGGTGGCTGGGGCCAACGTCCTGACTTTC. Its translation: CAWRVAGANVLTF.

This clone showed up just once. The rearrangement uses TRBV15 and TRBJ2-1, with D unresolved. There are 13 residues in the CDR3. V gave up 3 bases and J gave up 5 bases, with 8 bases separating them. Germline CDR1 LNHNV, CDR2 YYDKDF (reference sequence). CDR3 DNA: TGTGCCACCAGCAGGGGGTTTGACAATGAGCAGTTCTTC. Its protein product is CATSRGFDNEQFF.

The CDR3: CASSPWANSNQPQHF. CDR3 coding DNA: TGTGCCAGCTCCCCCTGGGCAAATAGCAATCAGCCCCAGCATTTT. The chain recombines TRBV2 with TRBJ1-5; the D is unclear. The CDR3 has 15 residues. With 8 bases removed from V and 0 bases from J, the gap between germline ends came to 14 bases. Germline V gives CDR1 SNHLY, CDR2 FYNNEI.

The rearrangement links TRBV5-1 to TRBJ2-1; 9 positions agree with TRBD2. V was clipped by 0 bases and J by 9 bases; unmatched bases: 4. CDR1 is SGHRS, CDR2 YFSETQ, per germline. The CDR3 contains 14 residues. This CDR3 is CASSLGLAGPEQFF. For the CDR3, the DNA is TGCGCCAGCAGCTTGGGGCTAGCGGGACCTGAGCAGTTCTTC. Together with reference TRBV5-1 and TRBJ2-1, the CDR3 gives the full variable domain: KAGVTQTPRYLIKTRGQQVTLSCSPISGHRSVSWYQQTPGQGLQFLFEYFSETQRNKGNFPGRFSGRQFSNSRSEMNVSTLELGDSALYLCASSLGLAGPEQFFGPGTRLTVL.

The table lists this clone with a count of one. V usage is TRBV6-5 and J usage is TRBJ2-1; TRBD2 aligns across 9 bases. CDR3 length equals 15 residues. Trimming removed 7 bases from V and 8 bases from J; junction bases left unmatched: 12. Looked up from germline, CDR1 is MNHEY and CDR2 is SVGAGI. The CDR3, as DNA: TGTGCCAGCACCAAAGCGGGAGGTAAGACAGATGAGCAGTTCTTC. It is translated as CASTKAGGKTDEQFF.

The chain links TRBV6-5 to TRBJ1-1; 7 positions match TRBD1. From germline, CDR1 is MNHEY and CDR2 SVGAGI. The CDR3 loop spans 14 amino acids. The ends lost 4 bases at V and 0 bases at J; junction bases unmatched: 2. The CDR3 spells CASSWDSVNTEAFF. The CDR3 DNA reads as TGTGCCAGCAGTTGGGACAGTGTGAACACTGAAGCTTTCTTT.

This sequence joins TRBV7-2 and TRBJ2-4, with D tentatively TRBD2 (6 bases). Trimming removed 10 bases from V and 4 bases from J, with 14 bases in between. This CDR3 contains 13 residues. Looked up from germline, CDR1 is SGHTA and CDR2 is FQGNSA. In DNA, the CDR3 is TGTGCCACCGACTTCGGACTAAAAAACATTCAGTACTTC. Protein product: CATDFGLKNIQYF.

J is TRBJ1-2 and V is TRBV11-3; tentatively, D is TRBD1 (6 bases). Germline V lookup: CDR1 SGHNT, CDR2 YENEEA. The CDR3 extends over 14 amino acids. Trimming removed 1 base at V and 6 bases at J, with 12 bases between. This chain's CDR3 is CASSLVSRGDGYTF. For the CDR3, the DNA is TGTGCCAGCAGCTTAGTAAGCAGGGGTGATGGCTACACCTTC. Filled out from reference TRBV11-3 and TRBJ1-2, the complete variable domain reads EAGVVQSPRYKIIEKKQPVAFWCNPISGHNTLYWYLQNLGQGPELLIRYENEEAVDDSQLPKDRFSAERLKGVDSTLKIQPAELGDSAVYLCASSLVSRGDGYTFGSGTRLTVV.

This clone was seen a single time. The rearrangement uses TRBV9 and TRBJ2-1; 14 positions match TRBD2. V was clipped by 4 bases and J by 8 bases; unmatched bases: 11. The length of the CDR3 is 17 residues. Germline-derived CDR1 and CDR2 are SGDLS and YYNGEE. CDR3 in amino acids: CASSIQPGLAGDDEQFF. CDR3 DNA sequence: TGTGCCAGCAGCATCCAACCGGGACTAGCGGGAGATGATGAGCAGTTCTTC.

V and J are TRBV28 and TRBJ2-5, with 11 bases aligning to TRBD1. The V gene's germline CDR1 is MDHEN and CDR2 SYDVKM. This CDR3 has 16 residues. J lost 4 bases, V lost 6 bases, and 10 bases had no gene match. CDR3 sequence reads: CASSQRAGTGGETQYF. Here the CDR3 DNA reads TGTGCCAGCAGCCAACGGGCAGGGACAGGGGGAGAGACCCAGTACTTC.

The chain recombines TRBV6-6 with TRBJ1-4; TRBD1 is a possible D gene (5 bases). The CDR3 spans 16 residues. The V gene lost 0 bases and the J gene lost 13 bases, with 21 bases spanning the gap. Germline loops: CDR1 MNHNY, CDR2 SVGAGI (reference sequence). The CDR3 is CASSYSIGTVDKGLFF. The CDR3 bases are TGTGCCAGCAGTTACTCGATCGGGACCGTCGACAAGGGACTGTTTTTT.

The chain links TRBV19 to TRBJ2-3, with D tentatively TRBD1 or TRBD2 (6 bases each). Germline V gives CDR1 LNHDA, CDR2 SQIVND (reference sequence). V dropped 4 bases and J dropped 2 bases, with 16 bases sitting between them. CDR3 size: 16 residues. CDR3 amino acids: CASSSGTPWTTDTQYF. DNA of the CDR3: TGTGCCAGTAGTAGCGGGACACCATGGACCACAGATACGCAGTATTTT.

V and J are TRBV6-5 and TRBJ1-5; D not certain. This CDR3 is built from 14 residues. V lost 3 bases and J lost 3, with 9 bases in between. Per the germline V gene, CDR1 is MNHEY and CDR2 is SVGAGI. The CDR3 DNA sequence: TGTGCCAGCAGTTATGCGACTACCAATCAGCCCCAGCATTTT. It encodes CASSYATTNQPQHF.

The rearrangement links TRBV27 to TRBJ2-7; D remains ambiguous. CDR3 length: 15 residues. Germline V gene sequence: CDR1 MNHEY, CDR2 SMNVEV (reference sequence). V was pared by 0 bases and J by 1 base, with 10 bases between. In nucleotides, the CDR3 is TGTGCCAGCAGTTTATCTCATGGCCCTTCCTACGAGCAGTACTTC. Protein: CASSLSHGPSYEQYF.

The V gene is TRBV5-1, the J gene TRBJ1-1, with D perhaps matching TRBD1 (6 bases). The germline gives CDR1 SGHRS, CDR2 YFSETQ. Deletions cut 1 base from V and 6 bases from J, with 13 bases between. The CDR3 is 14 amino acids. CDR3 sequence: CASSLTGPGPEAFF. CDR3 bases: TGCGCCAGCAGCTTGACAGGGCCGGGACCTGAAGCTTTCTTT.

This chain links TRBV10-1 with TRBJ2-3; 7 bases are shared with TRBD1. This CDR3 is 14 amino acids long. V trimming: 4 bases; J trimming: 4 bases; junction bases outside the gene matches: 5. Germline-derived CDR1 and CDR2 are WNHNN and SYGVQD (reference sequence). The CDR3 nucleotides read TGCGCCAGCAGTGTAACAGGGGCGGCAGATACGCAGTATTTT. Protein sequence: CASSVTGAADTQYF.

CDR3 coding DNA: TGTGCCAGCAGCTCCCGGGACAGGGCCCACGAGCAGTACTTC. Translated, it gives CASSSRDRAHEQYF. The V gene is TRBV7-6, the J gene TRBJ2-7; the match to TRBD1 covers 9 bases. The J segment lost 5 bases and the V segment lost 4 bases, leaving 6 bases of the junction unmatched. This CDR3 spans 14 amino acids. Germline loops: CDR1 SGHVS, CDR2 FNYEAQ.

J is TRBJ2-7 and V is TRBV28; 8 bases map to TRBD1. Germline V gives CDR1 MDHEN, CDR2 SYDVKM. The CDR3 is 15 amino acids. The J segment lost 4 bases and the V segment lost 7 bases, leaving 12 bases of the junction unmatched. The CDR3 region has the DNA TGTGCCAGCACCACCTCCCGGACAGGGACTTACGAGCAGTACTTC. Amino acid sequence: CASTTSRTGTYEQYF.

V usage is TRBV11-2 and J usage is TRBJ2-5, with D possibly called TRBD1 or TRBD2 (5 bases each). Germline CDR1 and CDR2: SGHAT and FQNNGV. Trimming removed 3 bases from V and 7 bases from J, with 18 bases in between. This CDR3 has 15 residues. The chain's CDR3 is CASSFKGSGRRTQYF. CDR3 DNA: TGTGCCAGCAGCTTTAAGGGATCGGGGCGTCGGACCCAGTACTTC.

This clone showed up just a few times. The chain joins TRBV7-9 to TRBJ2-1, with TRBD2 matching 8 bases. The germline V gene has CDR1 SEHNR and CDR2 FQNEAQ (reference sequence). The J segment lost 0 bases and the V segment lost 2 bases, leaving 3 bases of the junction unmatched. The CDR3 runs to 16 residues. The CDR3 DNA is TGTGCCAGCAGCTTATGGCTAGCGGGCTCCTACAATGAGCAGTTCTTC. Its protein product is CASSLWLAGSYNEQFF.

This clone has only one observation. The chain combines TRBV5-6 with TRBJ2-1; 7 bases are a match to TRBD1. The J segment lost 5 bases and the V segment lost 1 base, leaving 9 bases of the junction unmatched. Germline-derived CDR1 and CDR2 are SGHDT and YYEEEE. This CDR3 has 16 amino acids. In DNA form, the CDR3 reads TGTGCCAGCAGCTTGCCCGGGCAGGGGGTAAACAATGAGCAGTTCTTC. Protein: CASSLPGQGVNNEQFF.

CDR3 amino acids: CASTGSWTDPNEQYF. The CDR3 nucleotides read TGTGCCAGCACCGGCTCCTGGACTGATCCTAACGAGCAGTACTTC. The chain recombines TRBV7-9 with TRBJ2-7; D is possibly TRBD2 (5 bases). The V end lost 7 bases, the J end lost 5 bases, and 21 bases lay between the germline ends. The CDR3 sequence is 15 residues long. Germline CDR1 is SEHNR and CDR2 is FQNEAQ (reference sequence).

In the case of this clone: Other nucleotide sequences from this sample produce the same CDR3. The rearrangement joins TRBV19 to TRBJ2-1; 11 bases are shared with TRBD2. The CDR3 runs 14 residues. After removal of 8 bases from V and 7 bases from J, the junction contained 7 bases not matched to a gene. Germline loops: CDR1 LNHDA, CDR2 SQIVND (reference sequence). CDR3 nucleotide sequence: TGTGCCAGTTCCCCTAGCGGGAGGAGTAATGAGCAGTTCTTC. Encoded protein: CASSPSGRSNEQFF.

In the case of this clone: Germline and junction disagree at one end, which may indicate a read error. The DNA for the CDR3 is TGTGCCAGCAGCTCTAGGGGCCCAACTAGCGGGGAAAGCACCGGGGAGCTGGTTTTT. Amino acid sequence: CASSSRGPTSGESTGELVF. The gene calls are TRBV7-9 and TRBJ2-2; 10 bases map to TRBD2. The germline CDR1 and CDR2 sequences are SEHNR and FQNEAQ (reference sequence). CDR3 length equals 19 residues.